This T cell receptor (beta chain) is from a study of Tregs in tolerant kidney transplant recipients. Deletions cut 4 bases from V and 3 bases from J, with 13 bases between. Germline V gives CDR1 KGHSH, CDR2 LQKENI. CDR3 size: 14 residues. The sample holds one count of this clone. Profiled with immunoSEQ multiplex PCR; TCRdb holds only in-frame clones, not every one. There are 90,000 to 130,000 clones in the sample; roughly 89% occur only once, and about 0.35% lies in the top ten. Sequenced here: CD4+ T cells from blood, sampled before the transplant. The chain joins TRBV18 to TRBJ2-7; tentatively, D is TRBD1 (6 bases). The TCR comes from a human donor who received a combined kidney and bone marrow transplant. This CDR3 is CASSQQGFDYEQYF. The CDR3, as DNA: TGTGCCAGCTCACAGCAGGGGTTCGACTACGAGCAGTACTTC.